Given below is one T cell receptor (beta chain) in context. This clone has just one count. The antigen this receptor binds is unknown. Base quality data are lacking; no much larger clone is found one base away. Libraries were made using the immunoSEQ multiplex PCR assay. TCRdb's version of the immuneACCESS table is confined to in-frame rearrangements and falls short of the full clone set. An unresolved V gene accounts for under half of the shortfall where checked; the remainder is of unknown origin. Across this sample there are roughly 130,000 clones, with about 88% seen only once. Jointly, the top ten make up more than 2.5% of the sample. V is trimmed back by 3 bases and J by 1 base, and the junction contains 7 bases that no gene match accounts for. CDR1 and CDR2 are read off the germline V gene as SGDLS and YYNGEE. The CDR3 sequence holds 16 residues, the cysteine and phenylalanine included. Just the 48-base CDR3 DNA is kept, in frame starting at base 1.

The data derive from a study of control samples from healthy donors and cancer patients (TCRdb year 2020). Recombination connected TRBV9 to TRBJ2-3; a stretch of 8 junction bases matches TRBD2. The material sequenced was blood. The receptor's source is a man aged 45-60 years in good health. The encoded CDR3 is CASSGGTSVGTDTQYF. The base sequence is TGTGCCAGCAGCGGGGGGACTAGTGTCGGCACAGATACGCAGTATTTT.